A few counts support the clone carrying this TCR beta chain. Its antigen is undetermined. This specimen belongs to a study of T cells in localized non-small cell lung cancer. Study-wide points: Increased T cell density in blood showed an association with longer overall survival. Maximal T cell clonality occurred in uninvolved adjacent lung, with tumor ranking below it. Sequencing, confined to only one tumor region, leaves heterogeneity possible. A median of 57 clones ranked among the top 100 in tumor appeared in adjacent lung.

Per germline, CDR1 LGHNA and CDR2 YNFKEQ. This CDR3 comprises 15 residues. Trimming removed 4 bases at V and 1 base at J, with 13 bases between. TCRdb keeps only in-frame clones here, not all; method: immunoSEQ multiplex PCR. The sample includes roughly 53,000 clones, over 80% of them seen just once. The chain has TRBV4-2 and TRBJ1-1; weak D call: TRBD1 (5 bases). The sequence derives from a man between 35 and 75 years old with stage III lung adenocarcinoma. Sequencing was performed on peripheral blood mononuclear cells, taken before any cancer treatment. Here the CDR3 reads CASSLLDTGNTEAFF. The CDR3 nucleotides are TGTGCCAGCAGCCTCCTCGATACAGGGAACACTGAAGCTTTCTTT.